This TCR beta chain emerged from a study of beta chain features in type 1 diabetes. The study's findings and limits: There was a moderate but significant shortening of TCRB CDR3s in all four CD4+ subsets of Type 1 diabetes patients. These data did not resolve whether HLA type affects TCRB rearrangement.

Germline V CDR1 and CDR2: LNHDA, SQIVND (reference sequence). V trimming: 9 bases; J trimming: 5 bases; junction bases outside the gene matches: 9. The length of the CDR3 is 13 residues. In the case of this clone: Its antigen is unidentified.

What was sequenced were expressed TCRB transcripts, since all of the isolated RNA had been reverse transcribed. Clones were sequenced by immunoSEQ multiplex PCR, and TCRdb holds only the in-frame ones, with some missing. Among a few hundred thousand clones listed, less than 15% were seen once. The genes are TRBV19 and TRBJ2-5; 7 nucleotides agree with TRBD1. The sequencing sample was made of naive CD4+ T cells from blood. The TCR was taken from a woman younger than 30 in good health. The CDR3 loop is CAREDRLMETQYF. The CDR3 DNA is TGTGCCAGAGAGGACAGGTTAATGGAGACCCAGTACTTC. Full variable domain (remainder filled in from reference TRBV19 and TRBJ2-5): DGGITQSPKYLFRKEGQNVTLSCEQNLNHDAMYWYRQDPGQGLRLIYYSQIVNDFQKGDIAEGYSVSREKKESFPLTVTSAQKNPTAFYLCAREDRLMETQYFGPGTRLLVL.